This entry lists 32 T cell receptor beta chains sequenced from one sample in a study of metastatic and nonmetastatic thyroid tumors. TCRdb re-clonotyped the PCR reads through MiXCR. This sample has several thousand clones; 20% to 30% occur once, and the top ten carry less than 15%. Thyroid surgery was performed in patients who had received no treatment beforehand. The specimen sequenced was adjacent normal tissue. These receptors were collected from a female donor with papillary thyroid cancer or a benign thyroid nodule (not recorded which). Some clones in this sample may be carry-over from other donors' samples.

Within the sample, this clone is medium-sized. The CDR3 reads CASRGTVWGSGNTIYF. The CDR3 nucleotides read TGTGCCAGCAGAGGGACAGTATGGGGCTCTGGAAACACCATATATTTT. The gene calls are TRBV6-1 and TRBJ1-3; 7 positions match TRBD1. J was trimmed by 0 bases and V by 6 bases; bases with no gene match: 8. The CDR3 runs 16 residues. Germline V lookup: CDR1 MNHNS, CDR2 SASEGT.

This clone turned up a few times. The gene calls are TRBV11-3 and TRBJ2-2, with D perhaps matching TRBD1 (5 bases). Trimming stripped 3 bases from V and 7 bases from J, with 15 bases between. The CDR3 totals 15 residues. Germline loops: CDR1 SGHNT, CDR2 YENEEA. The CDR3 reads CASSLFAGKFGELFF. CDR3 DNA: TGTGCCAGCAGCTTGTTTGCAGGGAAGTTCGGGGAGCTGTTTTTT. Using reference TRBV11-3 and TRBJ2-2 for the parts outside the CDR3, the full variable domain is EAGVVQSPRYKIIEKKQPVAFWCNPISGHNTLYWYLQNLGQGPELLIRYENEEAVDDSQLPKDRFSAERLKGVDSTLKIQPAELGDSAVYLCASSLFAGKFGELFFGEGSRLTVL.

This clone is labeled as medium-sized. The V call is TRBV5-1, the J call TRBJ2-2, with 7 bases identical to TRBD1. The CDR3 has 16 amino acids. The V and J ends lost 4 bases and 3 bases, in that order; junction bases with no gene match: 9. Germline V lookup: CDR1 SGHRS, CDR2 YFSETQ. CDR3 sequence (DNA): TGCGCCAGCAGCCGTACGACAGGGTCCGACACCGGGGAGCTGTTTTTT. This translates into CASSRTTGSDTGELFF.

The chain has TRBV5-1 and TRBJ2-5; 9 bases agree with TRBD2. The end of the DNA is better explained by TRBJ2-1, so the J call may be wrong. CDR1 and CDR2 from the germline V gene are SGHRS and YFSETQ. This CDR3 has 16 amino acids. The CDR3 nucleotides read TGCGCCAGCAGCTTGGCCCCAGCGGGGGGACACAATGAGCAGTTCTTC. Its translation is CASSLAPAGGHNEQFF.

V gene TRBV6-2 or TRBV6-3 combines with J gene TRBJ2-1, with a tentative D call TRBD1 (6 bases). Germline V gives CDR1 MNHEY, CDR2 SVGEGT. This CDR3 is 14 amino acids long. The V and J ends lost 8 bases and 7 bases respectively, with 18 bases between them. The chain's CDR3 is CASLLGAQYNEQFF. The CDR3 region has the DNA TGTGCCAGCCTCCTGGGGGCTCAGTATAATGAGCAGTTCTTC.

This clone was seen ten or more times. The chain recombines TRBV5-4 with TRBJ2-7; D may be TRBD1 or TRBD2 (5 bases each). Trimming stripped 4 bases from V and 3 bases from J, with 14 bases between. The CDR3 totals 14 residues. The V gene's germline CDR1 is SGHNT and CDR2 YYREEE (reference sequence). The CDR3 loop reads CASSHGTDDYEQYF. Here the CDR3 DNA reads TGTGCCAGCAGCCACGGGACGGACGACTACGAGCAGTACTTC.

The chain uses TRBV6-1 and TRBJ2-3; D gene uncertain. This CDR3 has 15 residues. Trimming removed 6 bases at V and 2 bases at J, with 15 bases between. CDR1 MNHNS and CDR2 SASEGT come from the germline V gene. Written as DNA, the CDR3 is TGTGCCAGCAGCCTTAAAGCGCGATACACAGATACGCAGTATTTT. Amino acids: CASSLKARYTDTQYF.

This clone is medium-sized (0.01 to 0.1%) by share. CDR3 sequence (DNA): TGTGCCAGTAGCCCCGGACAGGGAGCGAACACTGAAGCTTTCTTT. Translated: CASSPGQGANTEAFF. The chain recombines TRBV19 with TRBJ1-1; 8 bases are a match to TRBD1. CDR1 is LNHDA and CDR2 is SQIVND in the germline V gene (reference sequence). The V segment lost 6 bases and the J segment 1 base; nucleotides outside the gene matches: 7. The CDR3 sequence is 15 residues long.

This clone was counted only a few times. The CDR3 loop reads CSANPGDQPQHF. Written as DNA, the CDR3 is TGCAGTGCTAACCCGGGTGATCAGCCCCAGCATTTT. The chain recombines TRBV20-1 with TRBJ1-5, with D unclear. The V gene's germline CDR1 is DFQATT and CDR2 SNEGSKA (reference sequence). The CDR3 is 12 amino acids. V was trimmed by 4 bases and J by 5 bases, leaving 9 bases between them.

This clone was seen ten or more times. CDR3 coding DNA: TGCGCCAGCAGTGATAGGGGAAGAGTAGGCAACTATGGCTACACCTTC. This gives the protein CASSDRGRVGNYGYTF. The rearrangement links TRBV10-2 to TRBJ1-2; D is possibly TRBD1 (5 bases). V lost 3 bases and J 2 bases, leaving 16 bases between the germline ends. This CDR3 contains 16 residues. Germline CDR1 reads WSHSY; CDR2 reads SAAADI.

The chain links TRBV7-9 to TRBJ2-3; D not certain. The CDR3 runs to 13 residues. Per the germline V gene, CDR1 is SEHNR and CDR2 is FQNEAQ (reference sequence). With 9 bases removed from V and 6 bases from J, the gap between germline ends came to 16 bases. This CDR3 reads CARRGWTPDTQYF. The CDR3 coding sequence is TGTGCCAGAAGAGGATGGACCCCGGATACGCAGTATTTT.

Comment on this clone: A much larger clone lies one base from this, so it may be a read error. Other DNA variants within this sample encode the same CDR3. The chain recombines TRBV9 with TRBJ2-7; 7 bases match TRBD2. Germline V gene data show CDR1 as SGDLS and CDR2 as YYNGEE. V gave up 4 bases and J gave up 3 bases; unmatched junction bases: 7. The CDR3 runs to 14 residues. The CDR3 region is CASSPRTSDYEQYF. The CDR3 DNA follows: TGTGCCAGCAGCCCGCGGACTAGTGACTACGAGCAGTACTTC. The full variable domain, with the rest looked up from reference TRBV9 and TRBJ2-7, is DSGVTQTPKHLITATGQRVTLRCSPRSGDLSVYWYQQSLDQGLQFLIQYYNGEERAKGNILERFSAQQFPDLHSELNLSSLELGDSALYFCASSPRTSDYEQYFGPGTRLTVT.

This sequence joins TRBV28 and TRBJ2-1; D is uncertain. Germline CDR1 reads MDHEN; CDR2 reads SYDVKM. Trimming pared 8 bases from V and 11 bases from J, leaving 13 bases between. The CDR3 loop spans 11 amino acids. CDR3 coding DNA: TGTGCCAGCTTGGGATTCGGGCAGCAGTTCTTC. The encoded protein is CASLGFGQQFF.

The chain uses TRBV7-6 and TRBJ2-5; D call uncertain. The CDR3 is 13 residues long. The germline gives CDR1 SGHVS, CDR2 FNYEAQ. Trimming removed 5 bases from V and 1 base from J, with 8 bases in between. CDR3 protein: CASSPLRQETQYF. CDR3 DNA sequence: TGTGCCAGCAGCCCTCTCCGCCAAGAGACCCAGTACTTC.

This clone is termed large (0.1 to 1%). The V call is TRBV6-5, the J call TRBJ2-2; unclear D gene. This CDR3 spans 13 amino acids. The germline CDR1 and CDR2 sequences are MNHEY and SVGAGI. Trimming removed 3 bases from V and 7 bases from J, with 9 bases in between. CDR3 nucleotide sequence: TGTGCCAGCAGTTATAAGGATGGCGGGGAGCTGTTTTTT. It codes for CASSYKDGGELFF.

The chain uses TRBV12-3 or TRBV12-4 and TRBJ2-1, with no clear D. The CDR3 covers 14 residues. The ends were cut back, 4 bases at V and 7 bases at J, with 14 bases in the middle. The CDR3 reads CASSSTFIGNEQFF. In DNA, the CDR3 is TGTGCCAGCAGTTCCACCTTCATTGGGAATGAGCAGTTCTTC.

There are a few counts of this clone. The CDR3 loop reads CSASHGDYGYTF. The CDR3 nucleotides are TGCAGTGCTAGTCACGGGGACTATGGCTACACCTTC. The chain uses TRBV20-1 and TRBJ1-2, with D unresolved. Per the germline V gene, CDR1 is DFQATT and CDR2 is SNEGSKA (reference sequence). The V gene lost 3 bases and the J gene lost 3 bases, with 8 bases spanning the gap. The CDR3 consists of 12 residues.

This chain joins TRBV20-1 and TRBJ2-1; the match to TRBD2 covers 9 bases. V lost 7 bases to trimming and J lost 7 bases; unmatched junction nucleotides: 11. Germline assignment: CDR1 DFQATT and CDR2 SNEGSKA (reference sequence). The CDR3 runs to 14 residues. The CDR3 bases are TGCAGTGGAGTTGGCGGGGGGGCTAGGAATGAGCAGTTCTTC. The encoded protein is CSGVGGGARNEQFF.

This clone was recorded a few times. In nucleotides, the CDR3 is TGTGCCAGCAGTGAAGGCGGCAGGGGCGGATATGGCTACACCTTC. It codes for CASSEGGRGGYGYTF. This chain uses TRBV2 with TRBJ1-2, with D possibly being TRBD1 (6 bases). The CDR3 is 15 residues long. CDR1 is SNHLY and CDR2 is FYNNEI in the germline V gene. Trimming left V 1 base short and J 5 bases short, with 14 bases between.

This clone has a count of ten or more. V gene TRBV20-1 combines with J gene TRBJ1-1; TRBD1 might be the D (6 bases). The V and J ends lost 3 bases and 2 bases respectively, with 10 bases between them. This CDR3 region has 13 residues. CDR1 DFQATT and CDR2 SNEGSKA come from the germline V gene (reference sequence). The CDR3 DNA sequence: TGCAGTGCTAGTCAGGGGCCAAACACTGAAGCTTTCTTT. Amino acids: CSASQGPNTEAFF.

In its sample, this clone is medium-sized. The chain recombines TRBV27 with TRBJ1-6; D unresolved. The CDR3 length is 14 residues. V was shortened by 6 bases and J by 7 bases, with 13 bases between the two germline ends. Germline V CDR1 and CDR2: MNHEY, SMNVEV (reference sequence). The CDR3 bases are TGTGCCAGCAGCTTAGTCAACCGGAATTCACCCCTCCACTTT. Its protein is CASSLVNRNSPLHF.

This clone was picked up a small number of times. V is TRBV5-1 and J is TRBJ2-1; TRBD1 matches 9 bases. The germline CDR1 and CDR2 sequences are SGHRS and YFSETQ. The V segment lost 0 bases and the J segment 7 bases; nucleotides outside the gene matches: 2. The CDR3 has 14 amino acids. The CDR3 bases are TGCGCCAGCAGCTTGGAGGACAGGGGTAATGAGCAGTTCTTC. Residues: CASSLEDRGNEQFF.

Relative to its sample, this clone is medium-sized. V is TRBV19 and J is TRBJ1-2; the D is unclear. This CDR3 has 13 residues. V lost 3 bases and J 8 bases, leaving 13 bases between the germline ends. The V gene's germline CDR1 is LNHDA and CDR2 SQIVND (reference sequence). This chain's CDR3 is CASSMGVLRGYTF. The CDR3 DNA is TGTGCCAGTAGTATGGGAGTATTGCGAGGCTACACCTTC.

V is TRBV20-1 and J is TRBJ1-2; D is perhaps TRBD1 (5 bases). V was pared by 6 bases and J by 3 bases, with 17 bases between. This CDR3 has 14 amino acids. CDR1 and CDR2 (germline): DFQATT, SNEGSKA (reference sequence). The CDR3 loop reads CSAPKAGVDYGYTF. CDR3 sequence (DNA): TGCAGTGCCCCCAAAGCGGGGGTGGACTATGGCTACACCTTC.

The table lists this clone with many counts. The genes are TRBV20-1 and TRBJ1-4, with 10 bases identical to TRBD1. Germline V gene lookup returns CDR1 DFQATT and CDR2 SNEGSKA (reference sequence). Trimming cost V 6 bases and J 7 bases; bases outside gene matches: 5. CDR3 size: 13 residues. CDR3 bases: TGCAGTGCGCCGGGACAGGGGAGTGAAAAACTGTTTTTT. Translation gives CSAPGQGSEKLFF.

In its sample, this clone was seen many times. This rearrangement joins TRBV5-1 to TRBJ2-5, with D hard to call. Germline V gives CDR1 SGHRS, CDR2 YFSETQ. The CDR3 sequence is 16 residues long. The V gene lost 0 bases and the J gene lost 2 bases, with 14 bases spanning the gap. The CDR3 DNA reads as TGCGCCAGCAGCTTGGGCCTTGGATTGATTCAAGAGACCCAGTACTTC. This translates into CASSLGLGLIQETQYF.

V gene TRBV11-2 combines with J gene TRBJ2-1, with TRBD1 as a possible D gene (6 bases). The CDR3 runs to 13 residues. Germline CDR1 reads SGHAT; CDR2 reads FQNNGV. The germline V and J ends were trimmed by 4 bases and 9 bases, with 13 bases remaining between them. CDR3 sequence reads: CASSSGELGEQFF. CDR3 nucleotides: TGTGCCAGCAGCTCAGGGGAGTTGGGTGAGCAGTTCTTC.

By sample fraction, this clone is medium-sized. CDR3 amino acids: CASNDLAGNNEQFF. CDR3 nucleotide sequence: TGTGCCAGCAATGATCTAGCGGGGAACAATGAGCAGTTCTTC. The chain is built from TRBV6-1 and TRBJ2-1; 9 positions match TRBD2. V lost 7 bases, J lost 5 bases, and 6 bases stayed unmatched. CDR1 and CDR2 (germline): MNHNS, SASEGT. The CDR3 loop spans 14 amino acids.

By sample share, this clone is medium-sized. The genes are TRBV9 and TRBJ2-7, with 9 nucleotides matching TRBD2. After removal of 4 bases from V and 3 bases from J, the junction contained 8 bases not matched to a gene. CDR1 and CDR2 (germline): SGDLS, YYNGEE. This CDR3 has 15 amino acids. This CDR3 reads CASSPSGLAIYEQYF. Written as DNA, the CDR3 is TGTGCCAGCAGCCCCTCTGGACTAGCGATCTACGAGCAGTACTTC.

The rearrangement links TRBV5-1 to TRBJ1-6; 7 bases agree with TRBD1. The length of the CDR3 is 14 residues. V lost 4 bases to trimming and J lost 9 bases; unmatched junction nucleotides: 7. Germline V gives CDR1 SGHRS, CDR2 YFSETQ. CDR3 nucleotide sequence: TGCGCCAGCAGCACGGGACAGAACCCTTCACCCCTCCACTTT. It translates to CASSTGQNPSPLHF. The full variable domain, its missing parts supplied by reference TRBV5-1 and TRBJ1-6, is KAGVTQTPRYLIKTRGQQVTLSCSPISGHRSVSWYQQTPGQGLQFLFEYFSETQRNKGNFPGRFSGRQFSNSRSEMNVSTLELGDSALYLCASSTGQNPSPLHFGNGTRLTVT.

The chain has TRBV6-1 and TRBJ1-5, with D hard to call. The germline CDR1 and CDR2 sequences are MNHNS and SASEGT. The CDR3 has 14 amino acids. The ends were cut back, 1 base at V and 13 bases at J, with 17 bases in the middle. The DNA for the CDR3 is TGTGCCAGCAGTGAAGGGGTTCGCAATCATCCTCAGCATTTT. Translation gives CASSEGVRNHPQHF.

This clone was detected ten times or more. It may be a read error: a sequence one base away is much more abundant. The chain couples TRBV6-1 to TRBJ1-6; D might be TRBD1 (5 bases). This CDR3 is built from 16 residues. The V end was cut by 3 bases, the J end by 9 bases, with 18 bases between. The germline V gene encodes CDR1 MNHNS and CDR2 SASEGT. The CDR3 coding sequence is TGTGCCAGCAGTGACGCCTCGGCAGGGACCACTTCACCCCTCCACTTT. Translating gives CASSDASAGTTSPLHF.